What follows is one TCR beta chain and its context. Being one base from a much bigger clone, this may be a read error. Other DNA variants within this sample encode the same CDR3. All patients reached thyroid surgery having received no treatment beforehand. Using MiXCR, TCRdb reanalyzed the PCR reads. Here the sample spans 89,000 or so clones, 8.6% being singletons. Deletions cut 0 bases from V and 0 bases from J, with 15 bases between. In germline, CDR1 is LGHNT, CDR2 FRNRAP. The CDR3 runs 18 residues. These data belong to a study of metastatic and nonmetastatic thyroid tumors. Sequenced: blood. This sequence was found in a female donor with papillary thyroid cancer or a benign thyroid nodule (not recorded which). Some clones in this sample may be carry-over from other donors' samples. The gene calls are TRBV12-5 and TRBJ1-5; D uncertain. The CDR3 region is CASGLVLGTDYSNQPQHF. The CDR3 coding sequence is TGTGCTAGTGGTTTGGTGTTGGGTACCGACTATAGCAATCAGCCCCAGCATTTT.